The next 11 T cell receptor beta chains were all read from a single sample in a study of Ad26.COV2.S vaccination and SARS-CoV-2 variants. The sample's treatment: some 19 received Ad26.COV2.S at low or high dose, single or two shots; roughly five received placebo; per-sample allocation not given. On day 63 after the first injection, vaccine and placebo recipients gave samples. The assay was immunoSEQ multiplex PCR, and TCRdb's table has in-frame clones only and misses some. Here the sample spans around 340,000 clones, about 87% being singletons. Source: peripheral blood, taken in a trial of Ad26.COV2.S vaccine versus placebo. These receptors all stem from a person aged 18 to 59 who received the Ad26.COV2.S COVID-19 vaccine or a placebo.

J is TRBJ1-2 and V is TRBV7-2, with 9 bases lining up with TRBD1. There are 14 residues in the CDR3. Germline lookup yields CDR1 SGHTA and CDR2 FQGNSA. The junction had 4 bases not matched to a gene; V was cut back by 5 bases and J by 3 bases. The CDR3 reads CASSQGQGYYGYTF. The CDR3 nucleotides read TGTGCCAGCAGCCAGGGACAGGGCTACTATGGCTACACCTTC.

The CDR3 sequence is CASSYSGRIQYF. The DNA of the CDR3 is TGTGCCAGCAGTTACTCGGGGAGAATTCAGTACTTC. This chain connects TRBV6-2 or TRBV6-3 to TRBJ2-4; maybe TRBD2 (5 bases). Trimming left V 0 bases short and J 10 bases short, with 7 bases between. Germline V gene sequence: CDR1 MNHEY, CDR2 SVGEGT. This CDR3 is 12 amino acids long.

The chain's CDR3 is CASSRGLAGNNEQFF. The CDR3 DNA reads as TGCGCCAGCAGCCGGGGACTAGCGGGAAACAATGAGCAGTTCTTC. V gene TRBV5-1 combines with J gene TRBJ2-1, with TRBD2 matching 13 bases. The CDR3 contains 15 residues. J was trimmed by 5 bases and V by 4 bases; bases with no gene match: 3. CDR1 is SGHRS and CDR2 is YFSETQ in the germline V gene.

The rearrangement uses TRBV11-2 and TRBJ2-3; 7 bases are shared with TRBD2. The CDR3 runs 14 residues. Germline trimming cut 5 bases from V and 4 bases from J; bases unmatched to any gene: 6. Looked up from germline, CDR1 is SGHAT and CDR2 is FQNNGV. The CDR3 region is CASSPTGGSDTQYF. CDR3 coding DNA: TGTGCCAGCAGCCCGACGGGAGGCTCAGATACGCAGTATTTT.

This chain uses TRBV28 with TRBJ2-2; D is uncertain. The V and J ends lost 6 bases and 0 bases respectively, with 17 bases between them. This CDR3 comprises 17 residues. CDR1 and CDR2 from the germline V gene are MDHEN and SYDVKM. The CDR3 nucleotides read TGTGCCAGCAGCTCTTCGAAAGACGGACCGAACACCGGGGAGCTGTTTTTT. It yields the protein CASSSSKDGPNTGELFF.

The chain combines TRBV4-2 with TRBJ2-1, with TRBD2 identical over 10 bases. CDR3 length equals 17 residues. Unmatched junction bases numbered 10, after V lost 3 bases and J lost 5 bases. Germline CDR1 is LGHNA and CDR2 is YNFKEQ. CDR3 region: CASSHLPLAGEDNEQFF. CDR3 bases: TGTGCCAGCAGCCACCTCCCCCTAGCGGGAGAGGACAATGAGCAGTTCTTC.

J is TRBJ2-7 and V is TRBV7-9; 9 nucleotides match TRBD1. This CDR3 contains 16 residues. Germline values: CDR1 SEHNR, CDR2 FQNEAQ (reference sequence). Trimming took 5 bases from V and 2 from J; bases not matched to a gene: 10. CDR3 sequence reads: CASSRPIGTGTYEQYF. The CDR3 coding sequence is TGTGCCAGCAGCAGACCGATCGGGACAGGGACCTACGAGCAGTACTTC.

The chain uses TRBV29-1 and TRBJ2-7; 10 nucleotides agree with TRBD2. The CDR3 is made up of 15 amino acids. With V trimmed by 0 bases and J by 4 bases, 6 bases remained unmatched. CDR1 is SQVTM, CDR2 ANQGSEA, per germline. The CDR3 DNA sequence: TGCAGCGTTGAAGATATAGCGGGAGGCGGATACGAGCAGTACTTC. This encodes CSVEDIAGGGYEQYF.

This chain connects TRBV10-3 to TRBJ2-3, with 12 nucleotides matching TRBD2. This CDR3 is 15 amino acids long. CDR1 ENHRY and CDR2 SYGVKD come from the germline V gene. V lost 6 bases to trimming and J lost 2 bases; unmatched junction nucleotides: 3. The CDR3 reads CAIRRLAGDTDTQYF. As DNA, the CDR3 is TGTGCCATCAGAAGACTAGCGGGGGACACAGATACGCAGTATTTT.

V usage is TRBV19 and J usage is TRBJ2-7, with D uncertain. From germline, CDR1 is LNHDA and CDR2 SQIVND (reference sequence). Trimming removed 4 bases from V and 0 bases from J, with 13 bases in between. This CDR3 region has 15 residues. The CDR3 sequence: CASSKSADPSYEQYF. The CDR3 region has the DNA TGTGCCAGTAGTAAATCAGCAGATCCCTCCTACGAGCAGTACTTC.

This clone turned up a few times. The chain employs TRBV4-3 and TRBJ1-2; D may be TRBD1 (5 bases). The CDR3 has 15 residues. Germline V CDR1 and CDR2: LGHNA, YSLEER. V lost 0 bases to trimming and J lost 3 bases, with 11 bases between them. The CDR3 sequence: CASSQESTDYYGYTF. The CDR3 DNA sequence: TGCGCCAGCAGCCAAGAGTCGACAGATTACTATGGCTACACCTTC.